This T cell receptor beta chain was profiled in a study of blood T cell repertoires in COVID-19 (dated by TCRdb to about 2020). Context from the whole study: Samples covering the acute and convalescent phases of COVID-19 were provided by collaborators in the United States, Italy and Spain. The material from the prospective study consisted of cDNA or gDNA derived from T cells, B-cell-depleted T cells, or PBMCs. Subjects who had been exposed to COVID-19, were actively infected with it, or had recovered from it provided the deeply sampled blood TCRbeta repertoires that made up the dataset. The repertoires were released in a freely available public database intended as a resource for research on the immune response to SARS-CoV-2. Samples were obtained from the ongoing ImmuneRACE study (first 160 participants) and from approximately 1,200 subjects provided by 6 global collaborators. Nearly every sample came with metadata listing a de-identified subject ID, COVID-19 status, age in years and sex. Where available, HLA class I and class II types were obtained from metadata supplied by the sample provider rather than from assay-based typing.

A second Seattle source provided samples from volunteer blood donors who had recovered from COVID-19. The collaborating institutions used their own protocols to collect whole blood in K2EDTA tubes. For TCRbeta analysis, collaborator samples were shipped as frozen whole blood, as isolated PBMCs, or as DNA extracted from either sample type. Results the study describes overall, beyond this receptor: Clinical and demographic metadata were provided uncurated, with the amount varying by source and participant.

TCRbeta CDR3 regions were amplified from genomic DNA by means of the immunoSEQ Assay, a bias-controlled multiplex PCR. As for how the authors treated the data: The number of nucleated cells in each sample was estimated from the amplification of reference gene primers within the assay. To quantify the absolute abundance of each unique TCRbeta CDR3 rearrangement, sequence reads were collapsed and filtered. For each sample, productive Simpson clonality was calculated by taking the square root of Simpson's diversity index across productive rearrangements. TCRdb limited this immuneACCESS table to in-frame rearrangements with V and J called. A share of clones is missing; checked studies link under half to unresolved V genes, and the rest is unexplained. V and J calls and clone size follow that table, whereas D and trimming were derived from the DNA. The sample records approximately 250,000 clones, 86% of which are singletons. The ten top clones hold 1.5% to 2% of the sample.

Details on this clone: This clone's antigen is unknown. The record has no base qualities; no much larger clone is one base away.

CDR1 and CDR2 are drawn from the germline V gene: MDHEN, SYDVKM. Deletion took 1 base off V and 4 bases off J, with a span of 11 bases between the germline ends. The CDR3 goes from the cysteine to the phenylalanine over 15 residues. Of the read, only the CDR3 DNA is kept; its 45 bases are in frame from base 1. Sample: peripheral blood. The clonotype was recovered from a woman aged 60-70 years who had recovered from COVID-19. Recombination linked TRBV28 to TRBJ1-5; the D gene is perhaps TRBD1, on 5 matching bases. In nucleotides, the sequence is TGTGCCAGCAGTTTATTACAGGCCGAGAATCAGCCCCAGCATTTT. This sequence encodes CASSLLQAENQPQHF.